This passage covers 16 T cell receptor beta chains from one sample sequenced in a study of blood T cell repertoires in COVID-19. Only in-frame clones appear in the TCRdb table, and some are missing; sequencing was by immunoSEQ multiplex PCR. The table has about 97,000 clones, roughly nine tenths seen once; the top ten hold approximately 15%. Sequenced input: peripheral blood. The receptors derive from a man aged 50-60 years with acute or convalescent COVID-19.

The J gene is TRBJ2-7, the V gene TRBV3-1 (or the pseudogene TRBV3-2); TRBD1 matches 8 bases. CDR3 length equals 15 residues. Germline CDR1 LGHDT, CDR2 YNNKEL (reference sequence). V trimming: 0 bases; J trimming: 6 bases; junction bases outside the gene matches: 7. CDR3: CASSQDPQGASEQYF. The CDR3 bases are TGTGCCAGCAGCCAAGACCCGCAGGGGGCCAGCGAGCAGTACTTC.

The rearrangement links TRBV5-4 to TRBJ1-6, with 8 bases aligning to TRBD1. CDR1 and CDR2 (germline): SGHNT, YYREEE (reference sequence). Unmatched junction bases numbered 6, after V lost 0 bases and J lost 7 bases. The CDR3 extends over 16 amino acids. The CDR3 sequence is CASSLGQGARNSPLHF. CDR3 coding DNA: TGTGCCAGCAGCTTGGGCCAGGGGGCAAGGAATTCACCCCTCCACTTT.

The rearrangement links TRBV24-1 to TRBJ2-3; 11 nucleotides match TRBD1. The V gene's germline CDR1 is KGHDR and CDR2 SFDVKD. Trimming at V came to 4 bases and at J to 5 bases, leaving 7 bases not matched to a gene. The CDR3 loop spans 16 amino acids. The chain's CDR3 is CATSEGGQGVIDTQYF. The CDR3 DNA follows: TGTGCCACCAGTGAGGGGGGACAGGGGGTGATAGATACGCAGTATTTT.

The chain combines TRBV5-1 with TRBJ2-1; 12 bases agree with TRBD1. The CDR3 is made up of 16 amino acids. Trimming removed 1 base from V and 7 bases from J; junction bases left unmatched: 6. Germline loops: CDR1 SGHRS, CDR2 YFSETQ. The DNA of the CDR3 is TGCGCCAGCAGCTTGCTGGGACAGGGGGCGTTGAATGAGCAGTTCTTC. Translating it yields CASSLLGQGALNEQFF.

This rearrangement joins TRBV25-1 to TRBJ1-1; D may be TRBD1 (5 bases). The CDR3 has 14 residues. The ends were cut back, 3 bases at V and 4 bases at J, with 12 bases in the middle. CDR1 and CDR2 from the germline V gene are MGHDK and SYGVNS. This CDR3 reads CASSDHQGRTEAFF. CDR3 DNA: TGTGCCAGCAGTGACCATCAGGGTCGCACTGAAGCTTTCTTT.

J is TRBJ2-7 and V is TRBV4-1; D might be TRBD1 (5 bases). Germline V gives CDR1 MGHRA, CDR2 YSYEKL. Trimming shortened V by 0 bases and J by 1 base, and 10 bases separated the two germline ends. This CDR3 has 15 residues. Here the CDR3 reads CASSQEWGGSYEQYF. Here the CDR3 DNA reads TGCGCCAGCAGCCAAGAATGGGGCGGATCCTACGAGCAGTACTTC.

The rearrangement links TRBV5-1 to TRBJ1-3, with 10 bases identical to TRBD1. Germline CDR1 is SGHRS and CDR2 is YFSETQ. The junction had 2 bases not matched to a gene; V was cut back by 3 bases and J by 2 bases. The CDR3 loop spans 15 amino acids. The CDR3 is CASSSTGGTGNTIYF. CDR3 DNA sequence: TGCGCCAGCAGCTCGACAGGGGGCACTGGAAACACCATATATTTT.

The genes are TRBV2 and TRBJ1-5; no clear D. This CDR3 is 15 amino acids long. V lost 7 bases and J 6 bases, leaving 19 bases between the germline ends. CDR1 and CDR2 (germline): SNHLY, FYNNEI. CDR3 amino acids: CASTATPIGPQPQHF. The CDR3 region has the DNA TGTGCCAGCACGGCGACTCCAATAGGTCCTCAGCCCCAGCATTTT.

The V and J genes are TRBV11-2 and TRBJ2-7; no reliable D call. Deletions cut 2 bases from V and 2 bases from J, with 10 bases between. CDR3 length: 14 residues. Germline values: CDR1 SGHAT, CDR2 FQNNGV. For the CDR3, the DNA is TGTGCCAGCAGCTTAAACATCAACCCCTACGAGCAGTACTTC. Amino acid sequence: CASSLNINPYEQYF.

This clone has just one count. The chain carries TRBV6-2 or TRBV6-3 and TRBJ1-4; perhaps TRBD1 as D (5 bases). CDR3 length: 16 amino acids. CDR1 MNHEY and CDR2 SVGEGT come from the germline V gene. V shed 7 bases and J shed 4 bases, with 19 bases lying between them. CDR3 sequence reads: CASTPAGELHNEKLFF. CDR3 bases: TGTGCCAGCACCCCGGCGGGGGAGCTCCATAATGAAAAACTGTTTTTT.

This clone appeared many times. The chain is built from TRBV14 and TRBJ1-6; the match to TRBD1 covers 9 bases. This CDR3 has 16 amino acids. V lost 4 bases, J lost 7 bases, and 8 bases stayed unmatched. The germline CDR1 and CDR2 sequences are SGHDN and FVKESK. The CDR3: CASSRNDRGRNSPLHF. In DNA, the CDR3 is TGTGCCAGCAGCCGAAACGACAGGGGGAGAAATTCACCCCTCCACTTT.

This clone came up once. Here the CDR3 DNA reads TGTGCCAGTAGTTATCCCGGGGGGGCGAGCACAGATACGCAGTATTTT. This gives the protein CASSYPGGASTDTQYF. The chain recombines TRBV19 with TRBJ2-3; 8 nucleotides agree with TRBD2. Germline loops: CDR1 LNHDA, CDR2 SQIVND (reference sequence). The CDR3 totals 16 residues. After removal of 5 bases from V and 0 bases from J, the junction contained 7 bases not matched to a gene. Combining the CDR3 with reference TRBV19 and TRBJ2-3 gives the whole variable domain DGGITQSPKYLFRKEGQNVTLSCEQNLNHDAMYWYRQDPGQGLRLIYYSQIVNDFQKGDIAEGYSVSREKKESFPLTVTSAQKNPTAFYLCASSYPGGASTDTQYFGPGTRLTVL.

The chain links TRBV12-3 or TRBV12-4 to TRBJ1-6; D ambiguous. V was cut by 7 bases and J by 10 bases, with 11 bases left in between. This CDR3 has 12 residues. This CDR3 is CASTRERSPLHF. CDR3 nucleotides: TGTGCCAGCACAAGGGAGAGGTCACCCCTCCACTTT.

This chain links TRBV28 with TRBJ2-7; D uncertain. Germline lookup yields CDR1 MDHEN and CDR2 SYDVKM. The CDR3 is 14 residues long. The ends were cut back, 9 bases at V and 1 base at J, with 16 bases in the middle. DNA for the CDR3: TGTGCCAGTCCCCGCCCCCTCAGGTCCTACGAGCAGTACTTC. Protein product: CASPRPLRSYEQYF.

V gene TRBV11-2 combines with J gene TRBJ2-3; tentative D call: TRBD2 (5 bases). Germline loops: CDR1 SGHAT, CDR2 FQNNGV. V lost 6 bases and J 6 bases, leaving 19 bases between the germline ends. This CDR3 is 15 amino acids long. This chain's CDR3 is CASSPTRPSFDTQYF. CDR3 DNA sequence: TGTGCCAGCAGTCCCACCAGGCCTAGCTTTGATACGCAGTATTTT.

The chain uses TRBV6-5 and TRBJ2-5; 8 nucleotides agree with TRBD1. This CDR3 has 14 amino acids. With V trimmed by 3 bases and J by 4 bases, 4 bases remained unmatched. Germline CDR1 is MNHEY and CDR2 is SVGAGI. The DNA for the CDR3 is TGTGCCAGCAGTTATACGACAGGGGTAGAGACCCAGTACTTC. Translated: CASSYTTGVETQYF.